This entry describes one T cell receptor beta chain. Other DNA variants within this sample encode the same CDR3. This sample was taken from a study of glioma-infiltrating T cells after dendritic cell vaccination. Study summary: Treatment, given 2003 to 2012, was autologous tumor lysate-pulsed dendritic cell vaccination.

TCRB CDR3 was amplified from 2 ug genomic DNA or less. Primers: 60 V beta forward and 13 J beta reverse. Repertoires were generated with immunoSEQ multiplex PCR, while TCRdb's copy carries only in-frame clones and drops some. The sample gives tens of thousands of clones, about 85% of which show up once; around 8.5% is in the top ten. Documented time point: after dendritic cell vaccination, including at tumor progression/relapse. The CDR3 length is 14 residues. Germline CDR1 reads MNHEY; CDR2 reads SVGAGI. V was clipped by 6 bases and J by 1 base; unmatched bases: 4. The TCR sequence derives from a human donor with glioblastoma. The sample consisted of blood, taken after dendritic cell vaccination. V is TRBV6-5 and J is TRBJ1-1; 8 nucleotides match TRBD1. The CDR3 protein is CASRRQGTNTEAFF. The CDR3 nucleotides are TGTGCCAGCAGGCGACAGGGGACGAACACTGAAGCTTTCTTT.